This T cell receptor beta chain emerged from a study of siplizumab effects on memory and regulatory T cells. Study-level points and caveats: Proliferating siplizumab-cultured Tregs lacked confirmed suppressive function. Naive T cells seemed more diverse than memory cells; they also seemed major alloresponse contributors.

Unstimulated naive, memory, effector memory and TEMRA subsets from three donor pairs underwent sequencing. About this clone: The antigen remains unidentified.

Sequenced by immunoSEQ multiplex PCR; TCRdb stores in-frame clones only, minus some. The data show about 52,000 clones, with approximately 97% seen just once and around 0.66% held by the top ten. Trimming took 5 bases from V and 3 from J; bases not matched to a gene: 6. CDR3 length: 14 amino acids. Looked up from germline, CDR1 is LNHDA and CDR2 is SQIVND (reference sequence). The TCR comes from a human donor in good health. This chain links TRBV19 with TRBJ2-7; 8 nucleotides match TRBD1. Specimen: naive CD4+ T cells sorted from blood. CDR3 amino acids: CASSPRQGSYEQYF. The CDR3 DNA reads TGTGCCAGTAGTCCCCGACAGGGGAGCTACGAGCAGTACTTC.